Below, 8 T cell receptor beta chains from the same sample are listed, as sequenced in a study of cytomegalovirus exposure and HLA in healthy donors. 60 Vbeta and 13 Jbeta primers were used in PCR. The assay was immunoSEQ multiplex PCR, and TCRdb's table has in-frame clones only and misses some. The repertoire has some 130,000 clones, 80% of them found once; the top ten carry more than 2.5%. The sequenced sample consisted of PBMCs. The receptors come from a male donor in good health and CMV-seronegative.

There are a few counts of this clone. A read error is likely here: a far larger clone is one base away. Other DNA variants within this sample encode the same CDR3. The V and J genes are TRBV6-1 and TRBJ2-5; the match to TRBD2 covers 9 bases. Germline values: CDR1 MNHNS, CDR2 SASEGT. After removal of 1 base from V and 3 bases from J, the junction contained 9 bases not matched to a gene. The CDR3 is 17 residues long. CDR3 amino acids: CASSEGWKAGGKETQYF. The CDR3 bases are TGTGCCAGCAGTGAAGGGTGGAAGGCGGGAGGGAAAGAGACCCAGTACTTC.

The chain recombines TRBV30 with TRBJ1-1, with unresolved D. V was clipped by 0 bases and J by 3 bases, with 8 bases between them. The CDR3 length is 13 residues. Germline V gene data show CDR1 as GTSNPN and CDR2 as SVGIG (reference sequence). Here the CDR3 DNA reads TGTGCCTGGAGTGTACACGGGGACACTGAAGCTTTCTTT. Its protein product is CAWSVHGDTEAFF.

The chain recombines TRBV28 with TRBJ2-3; 7 positions agree with TRBD2. Germline V gene data show CDR1 as MDHEN and CDR2 as SYDVKM. The J segment lost 0 bases and the V segment lost 6 bases, leaving 9 bases of the junction unmatched. The CDR3 contains 16 residues. CDR3 loop: CASRDQGGRSTDTQYF. CDR3 nucleotides: TGTGCCAGCAGAGACCAGGGAGGGCGAAGCACAGATACGCAGTATTTT.

The chain has TRBV2 and TRBJ1-2; the D is unclear. Germline V gives CDR1 SNHLY, CDR2 FYNNEI. The V end was cut by 5 bases, the J end by 4 bases, with 11 bases between. CDR3 size: 13 residues. The CDR3 is CASSKDISYGYTF. The CDR3 coding sequence is TGTGCCAGCAGTAAAGACATAAGCTATGGCTACACCTTC.

The chain combines TRBV27 with TRBJ2-1, with D possibly matching TRBD2 (6 bases). Trimming left V 3 bases short and J 4 bases short, with 7 bases between. CDR3 size: 13 residues. CDR1 and CDR2 (germline): MNHEY, SMNVEV (reference sequence). The CDR3 is CASSFREYNEQFF. CDR3 nucleotide sequence: TGTGCCAGCAGTTTTCGGGAGTACAATGAGCAGTTCTTC.

Note on this clone: One end of the junction fails to match germline, which may point to a read error. The chain joins TRBV18 to TRBJ1-2; 7 bases are a match to TRBD1. The CDR3 consists of 14 residues. The germline V gene has CDR1 KGHSH and CDR2 LQKENI. The CDR3 reads CASSPDREPYGCTF. In DNA, the CDR3 is TGTGCCAGCTCACCCGACAGGGAGCCCTATGGCTGCACCTTC. The whole variable domain, filled in from reference TRBV18 and TRBJ1-2, reads NAGVMQNPRHLVRRRGQEARLRCSPMKGHSHVYWYRQLPEEGLKFMVYLQKENIIDESGMPKERFSAEFPKEGPSILRIQQVVRGDSAAYFCASSPDREPYGCTFGSGTRLTVV.

The chain carries TRBV15 and TRBJ1-2; unclear D gene. The length of the CDR3 is 15 residues. Trimming removed 1 base at V and 7 bases at J, with 16 bases between. The germline CDR1 and CDR2 sequences are LNHNV and YYDKDF (reference sequence). Written as DNA, the CDR3 is TGTGCCACCAGCAGAGGAGGGTCAACAGACTCTGGCTACACCTTC. Its translation: CATSRGGSTDSGYTF. The whole variable domain, remainder taken from reference TRBV15 and TRBJ1-2, is DAMVIQNPRYQVTQFGKPVTLSCSQTLNHNVMYWYQQKSSQAPKLLFHYYDKDFNNEADTPDNFQSRRPNTSFCFLDIRSPGLGDTAMYLCATSRGGSTDSGYTFGSGTRLTVV.

This sequence joins TRBV7-9 and TRBJ2-1; 10 bases map to TRBD2. CDR1 and CDR2 from the germline V gene are SEHNR and FQNEAQ (reference sequence). Trimming removed 5 bases from V and 12 bases from J; junction bases left unmatched: 13. The CDR3 has 15 amino acids. CDR3 in DNA: TGTGCCAGCAGCCCGAGGAGCGGGAGGGCCGTAGTGCAGTTCTTC. Translated: CASSPRSGRAVVQFF.